What follows describes a single TCR beta chain. The data are from a study of CD8 T cells in Susac syndrome. Purification of the CD8+ and CD4+ T cells relied on negative isolation, and TEMRA cells underwent FACS enrichment. With random hexamers, roughly 0.45 to 1 ug RNA was reverse transcribed. immunoSEQ multiplex PCR amplified TCR beta CDR3 across 54 Vbeta, 13 Jbeta. TCRdb reprocessed the immunoSEQ multiplex PCR reads with MiXCR, giving one entry per CDR3 protein. Of roughly 330,000 distinct CDR3 sequences in the sample, around 92% are singletons; the top ten hold roughly 0.07%. J gave up 2 bases and V 2 bases, and 4 bases lay outside the gene matches. CDR1 is LGHNA and CDR2 is YSLEER in the germline V gene. The CDR3 is 15 residues long.

The specimen sequenced was CD4+ T cells from PBMCs. This clonotype originated in a human donor with multiple sclerosis. The rearrangement joins TRBV4-3 to TRBJ2-3; the match to TRBD2 covers 7 bases. The CDR3 spells CASSQQAGPTDTQYF. CDR3 coding DNA: TGCGCCAGCAGCCAACAAGCGGGACCCACAGATACGCAGTATTTT.